This T cell receptor beta chain was documented in a study of OX40 agonist ivuxolimab in advanced cancers. Study-level background: Ivuxolimab was a fully human IgG2 agonistic monoclonal antibody targeting the costimulatory receptor OX40 (CD134). Intravenous ivuxolimab was administered to patients every 2 weeks at six dose levels: 0.01, 0.1, 0.3, 1.5, 3 and 10 mg/kg. Of the roughly 52 dose-escalation patients, hepatocellular carcinoma was present in approximately 20, melanoma in some 15, renal cell carcinoma in 9 and head and neck cancer in 9. The dose-escalation cohort was 82.7% male with a mean age of approximately 59 years, ranging from roughly 23 to 79. Prior anti-PD-1, anti-PD-L1 or anti-CTLA-4 therapy was permitted, and 40% of dose-escalation patients had received checkpoint inhibitors. Partial responses occurred in three dose-escalation patients, of whom one had hepatocellular carcinoma and two had cutaneous melanoma. Peripheral TCRbeta sequencing was intended to test whether TCR sequence diversity was altered and clonal T-cell expansion was caused by ivuxolimab. The paper covers the monotherapy dose-escalation part of the phase I ivuxolimab trial, which included N = 52 patients. The paper as a whole reports these results and caveats: At doses of 0.1 to 3.0 mg/kg, clonal expansion of both CD4+ and CD8+ blood T cells was observed from baseline to week 6. In the 0.1-3.0 mg/kg groups, partial responders had among the lowest normalized peripheral clonal expansion, particularly in CD8+ T cells. The antigen specificity of the peripheral T cells that underwent clonal expansion was not determined. Low levels of normalized T-cell clonal expansion were also seen in some patients who did not respond. After ivuxolimab, expanded clones were on average more numerous among CD8+ T cells than among CD4+ T cells.

The trial excluded patients who had a history of autoimmune disease or were on systemic immunosuppression. Peripheral blood for TCR sequencing was collected from all dose cohorts at baseline, on cycle 4 day 1, and on cycle 7 day 1. The samples were drawn from a first-in-human, open-label, multicenter phase I dose-escalation trial of ivuxolimab. The trial enrolled adults with locally advanced or metastatic head and neck squamous cell, hepatocellular, melanoma or renal cell carcinoma. Before TCR sequencing, CD4+ and CD8+ T cells were separately sorted from peripheral blood. Genomic DNA was extracted from sorted cells for sequencing of the TCRbeta CDR3 region. The immunoSEQ Assay was used for sequencing of TCRbeta CDR3 regions. The table was pulled from immuneACCESS by TCRdb, which kept in-frame rearrangements only. Such tables lose some clones; where checked, under half of the loss comes from unresolved V genes, and the rest has no known cause. The sample table lists tens of thousands of clones, 82% of them with a count of one. Together, the top ten hold roughly 4.9% of the sample.

Concerning this clone: The antigen it recognizes is unknown. The record has no base qualities; no much larger clone is one base away.

The sample was CD4+ or CD8+ T cells sorted from blood, taken in a trial of the OX40 agonist ivuxolimab. This sequence was found in an adult with an advanced solid tumor such as melanoma, head and neck, liver or kidney cancer.

The CDR3 loop reads CASSPGISDTDTQYF. The DNA is as follows: TGTGCCAGCAGCCCTGGAATTAGCGACACAGATACGCAGTATTTT. The V gene is TRBV11-2 and the J gene is TRBJ2-3; the best D guess is TRBD2, with 5 bases matching. V was cut back by 5 bases and J by 2 bases, leaving a gap of 14 bases between them. The germline V gene yields SGHAT for CDR1 and FQNNGV for CDR2. The CDR3, cysteine through phenylalanine, is 15 amino acids long. Only the CDR3 part of the read is kept: 45 bases, read in frame from the first base.